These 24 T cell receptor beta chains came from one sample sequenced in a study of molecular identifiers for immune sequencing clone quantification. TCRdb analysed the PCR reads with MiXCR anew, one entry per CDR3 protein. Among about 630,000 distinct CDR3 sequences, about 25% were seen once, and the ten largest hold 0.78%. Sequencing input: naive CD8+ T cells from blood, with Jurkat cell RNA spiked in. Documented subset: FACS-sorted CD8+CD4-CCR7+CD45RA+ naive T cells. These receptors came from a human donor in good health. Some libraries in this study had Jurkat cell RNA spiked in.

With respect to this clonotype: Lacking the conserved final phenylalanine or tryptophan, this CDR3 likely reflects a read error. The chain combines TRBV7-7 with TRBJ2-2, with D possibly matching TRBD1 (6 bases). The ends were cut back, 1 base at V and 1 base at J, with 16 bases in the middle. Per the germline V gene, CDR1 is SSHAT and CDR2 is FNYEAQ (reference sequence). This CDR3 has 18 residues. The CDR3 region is CASSLEVAGTMNTGELFS. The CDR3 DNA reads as TGTGCCAGCAGCTTAGAGGTCGCCGGGACAATGAACACCGGGGAGCTGTTTTCT.

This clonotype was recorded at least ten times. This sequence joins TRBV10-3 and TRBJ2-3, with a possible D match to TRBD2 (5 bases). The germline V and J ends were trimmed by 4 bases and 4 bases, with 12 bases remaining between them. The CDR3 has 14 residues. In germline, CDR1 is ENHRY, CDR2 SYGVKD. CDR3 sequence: CAISGSGISDTQYF. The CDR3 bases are TGTGCCATCAGTGGTTCCGGGATCTCAGATACGCAGTATTTT.

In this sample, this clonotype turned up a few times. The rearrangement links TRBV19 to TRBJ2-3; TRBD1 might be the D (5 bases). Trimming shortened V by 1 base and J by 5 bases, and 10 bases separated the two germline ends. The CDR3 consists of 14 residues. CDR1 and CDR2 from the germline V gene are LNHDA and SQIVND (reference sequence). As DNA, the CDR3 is TGTGCCAGTAGTATAGGGGGCGGATTAGATACGCAGTATTTT. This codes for CASSIGGGLDTQYF.

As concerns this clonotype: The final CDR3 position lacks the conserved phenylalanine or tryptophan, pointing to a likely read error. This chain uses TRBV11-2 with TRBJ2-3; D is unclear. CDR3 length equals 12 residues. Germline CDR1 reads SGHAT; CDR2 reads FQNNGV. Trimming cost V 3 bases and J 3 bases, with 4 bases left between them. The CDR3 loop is CASSLTTDTQYL. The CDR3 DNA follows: TGTGCCAGCAGCTTGACGACAGATACGCAGTATCTT.

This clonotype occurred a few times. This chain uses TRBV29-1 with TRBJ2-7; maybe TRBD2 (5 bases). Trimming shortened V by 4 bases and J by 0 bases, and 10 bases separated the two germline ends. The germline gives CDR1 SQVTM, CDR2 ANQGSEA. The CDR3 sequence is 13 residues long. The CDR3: CSVVEGNSYEQYF. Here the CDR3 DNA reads TGCAGCGTTGTCGAGGGAAACTCCTACGAGCAGTACTTC.

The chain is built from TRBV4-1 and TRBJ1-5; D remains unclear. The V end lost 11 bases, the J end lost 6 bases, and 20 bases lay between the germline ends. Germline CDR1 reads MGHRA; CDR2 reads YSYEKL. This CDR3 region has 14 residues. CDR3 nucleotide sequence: TGCGCCCGCGCATCGGGCCAGCCGGGTCAGCCCCAGCATTTT. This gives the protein CARASGQPGQPQHF.

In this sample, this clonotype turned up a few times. The CDR3 region is CSARDGGTEAFF. CDR3 coding DNA: TGCAGTGCTAGGGACGGGGGCACTGAAGCTTTCTTT. V usage is TRBV20-1 and J usage is TRBJ1-1; the D gene is possibly TRBD1 (5 bases). CDR1 is DFQATT, CDR2 SNEGSKA, per germline (reference sequence). Trimming took off 3 bases at V and 4 bases at J, with 9 bases between the two ends. This CDR3 is 12 amino acids long.

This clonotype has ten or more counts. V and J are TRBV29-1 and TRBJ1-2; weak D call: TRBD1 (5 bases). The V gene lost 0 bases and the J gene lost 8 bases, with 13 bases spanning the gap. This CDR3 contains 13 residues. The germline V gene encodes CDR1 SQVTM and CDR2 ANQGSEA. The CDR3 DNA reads TGCAGCGTTGAAGATCCAGGGTTAGGAGGCTACACCTTC. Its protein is CSVEDPGLGGYTF.

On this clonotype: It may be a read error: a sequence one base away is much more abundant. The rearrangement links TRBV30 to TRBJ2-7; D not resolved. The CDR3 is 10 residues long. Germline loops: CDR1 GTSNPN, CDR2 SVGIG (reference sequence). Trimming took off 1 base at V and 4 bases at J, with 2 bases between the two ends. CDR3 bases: TGTGCCTGGAGTGAATACGAGCAGTACTTC. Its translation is CAWSEYEQYF.

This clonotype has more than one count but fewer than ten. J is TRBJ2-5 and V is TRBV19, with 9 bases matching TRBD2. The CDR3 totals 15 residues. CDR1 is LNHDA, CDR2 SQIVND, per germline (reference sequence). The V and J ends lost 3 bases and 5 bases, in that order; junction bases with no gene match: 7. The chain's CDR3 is CASSIGGGAGETQYF. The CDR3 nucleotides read TGTGCCAGTAGTATCGGCGGGGGGGCCGGTGAGACCCAGTACTTC.

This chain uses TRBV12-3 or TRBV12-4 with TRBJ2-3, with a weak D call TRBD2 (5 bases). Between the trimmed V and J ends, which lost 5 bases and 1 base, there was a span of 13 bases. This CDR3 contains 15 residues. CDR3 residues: CASSNGVGGTDTQYF. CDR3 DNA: TGTGCCAGCAGTAACGGGGTCGGGGGCACAGATACGCAGTATTTT.

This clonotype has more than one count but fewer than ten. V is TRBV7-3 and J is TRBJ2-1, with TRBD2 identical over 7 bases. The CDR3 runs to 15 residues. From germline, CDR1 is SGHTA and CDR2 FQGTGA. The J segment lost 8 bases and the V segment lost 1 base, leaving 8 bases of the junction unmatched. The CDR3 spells CASSLIAGASDEQFF. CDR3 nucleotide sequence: TGTGCCAGCAGCTTAATTGCGGGAGCCAGCGATGAGCAGTTCTTC.

The CDR3 bases are TGTGCCAGTAGTATAGATTATGGTAGCGGGACCAGCACAGATACGCAGTATTTT. This sequence encodes CASSIDYGSGTSTDTQYF. This chain connects TRBV19 to TRBJ2-3; TRBD2 agrees at 8 bases. CDR1 LNHDA and CDR2 SQIVND come from the germline V gene (reference sequence). V lost 0 bases to trimming and J lost 0 bases; unmatched junction nucleotides: 8. The length of the CDR3 is 18 residues.

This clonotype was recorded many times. The CDR3 DNA is TGTGCCAGCAGTCTTCAGCGGGAGGAGCAGTACTTC. Translated, it gives CASSLQREEQYF. This chain connects TRBV27 to TRBJ2-7; 8 bases align to TRBD2. The CDR3 is 12 residues long. Germline values: CDR1 MNHEY, CDR2 SMNVEV (reference sequence). The J segment lost 7 bases and the V segment lost 5 bases, leaving 4 bases of the junction unmatched.

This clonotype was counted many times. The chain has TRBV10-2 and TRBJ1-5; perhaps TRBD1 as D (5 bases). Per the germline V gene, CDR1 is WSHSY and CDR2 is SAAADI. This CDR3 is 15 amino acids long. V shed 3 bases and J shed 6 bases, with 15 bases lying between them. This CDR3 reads CASSEDWGLGQPQHF. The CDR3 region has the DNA TGCGCCAGCAGTGAAGATTGGGGGTTAGGTCAGCCCCAGCATTTT.

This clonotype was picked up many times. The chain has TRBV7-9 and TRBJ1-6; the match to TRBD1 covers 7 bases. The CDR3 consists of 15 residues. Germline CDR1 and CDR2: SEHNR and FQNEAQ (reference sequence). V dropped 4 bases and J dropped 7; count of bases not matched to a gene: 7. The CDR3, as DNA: TGTGCCAGCAGCTCCAGACAGGGTGAGAATTCACCCCTCCACTTT. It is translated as CASSSRQGENSPLHF.

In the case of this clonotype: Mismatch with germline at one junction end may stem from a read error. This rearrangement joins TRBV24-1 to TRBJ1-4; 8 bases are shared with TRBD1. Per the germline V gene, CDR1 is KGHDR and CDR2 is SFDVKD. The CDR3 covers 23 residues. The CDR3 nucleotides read TGTGCGACCAGTGATCCTGTGGACAGGGCAAGGAGTCATTTCAACATTAAGAGTGAAAAACTGTTTTTT. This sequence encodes CATSDPVDRARSHFNIKSEKLFF.

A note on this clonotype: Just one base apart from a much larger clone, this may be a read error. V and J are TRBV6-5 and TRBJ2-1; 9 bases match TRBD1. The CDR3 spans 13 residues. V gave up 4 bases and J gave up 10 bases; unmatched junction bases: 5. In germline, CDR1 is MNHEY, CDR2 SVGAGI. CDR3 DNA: TGTGCCAGCAGTTCCGGGACAGGGAACGAGCAGTTCTTC. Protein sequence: CASSSGTGNEQFF.

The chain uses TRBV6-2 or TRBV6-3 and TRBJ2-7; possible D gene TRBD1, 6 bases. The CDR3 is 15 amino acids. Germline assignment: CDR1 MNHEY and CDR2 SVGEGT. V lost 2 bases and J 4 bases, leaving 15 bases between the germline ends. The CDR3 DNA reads TGTGCCAGCAGTTACGTCCCAGGGGTAAAGTACGAGCAGTACTTC. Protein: CASSYVPGVKYEQYF.

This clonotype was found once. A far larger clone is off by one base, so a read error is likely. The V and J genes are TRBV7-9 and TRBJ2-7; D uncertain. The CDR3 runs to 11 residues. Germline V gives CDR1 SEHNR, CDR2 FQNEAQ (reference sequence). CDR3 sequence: CPSTSSYEQYF. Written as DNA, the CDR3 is TGTCCCAGCACCAGCTCCTACGAGCAGTACTTC.

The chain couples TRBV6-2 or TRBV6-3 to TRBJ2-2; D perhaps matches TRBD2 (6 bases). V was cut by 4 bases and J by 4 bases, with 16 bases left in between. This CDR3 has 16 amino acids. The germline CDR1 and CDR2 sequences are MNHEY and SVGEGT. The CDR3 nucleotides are TGTGCCAGCAGTTCCCAGCTACCGGGAGCCACCGGGGAGCTGTTTTTT. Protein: CASSSQLPGATGELFF.

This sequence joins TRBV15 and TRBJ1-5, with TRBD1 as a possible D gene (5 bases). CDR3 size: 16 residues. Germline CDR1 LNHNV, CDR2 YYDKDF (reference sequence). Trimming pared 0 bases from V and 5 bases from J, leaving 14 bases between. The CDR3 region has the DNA TGTGCCACCAGCAGAGATGGGGCAGGGTGGGATCAGCCCCAGCATTTT. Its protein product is CATSRDGAGWDQPQHF.

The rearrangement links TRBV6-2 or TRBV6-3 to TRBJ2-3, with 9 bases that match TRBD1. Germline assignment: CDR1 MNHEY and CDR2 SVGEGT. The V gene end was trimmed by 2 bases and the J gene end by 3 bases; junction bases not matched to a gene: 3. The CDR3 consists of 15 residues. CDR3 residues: CASSYRDRATDTQYF. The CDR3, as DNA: TGTGCCAGCAGTTACAGGGACAGGGCGACAGATACGCAGTATTTT.

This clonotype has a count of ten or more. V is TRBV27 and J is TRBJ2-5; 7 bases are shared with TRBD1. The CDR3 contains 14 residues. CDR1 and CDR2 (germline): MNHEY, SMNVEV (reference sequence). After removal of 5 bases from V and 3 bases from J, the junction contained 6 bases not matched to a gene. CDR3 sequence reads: CASSSRGREETQYF. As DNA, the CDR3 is TGTGCCAGCAGTAGTAGGGGGCGCGAAGAGACCCAGTACTTC.